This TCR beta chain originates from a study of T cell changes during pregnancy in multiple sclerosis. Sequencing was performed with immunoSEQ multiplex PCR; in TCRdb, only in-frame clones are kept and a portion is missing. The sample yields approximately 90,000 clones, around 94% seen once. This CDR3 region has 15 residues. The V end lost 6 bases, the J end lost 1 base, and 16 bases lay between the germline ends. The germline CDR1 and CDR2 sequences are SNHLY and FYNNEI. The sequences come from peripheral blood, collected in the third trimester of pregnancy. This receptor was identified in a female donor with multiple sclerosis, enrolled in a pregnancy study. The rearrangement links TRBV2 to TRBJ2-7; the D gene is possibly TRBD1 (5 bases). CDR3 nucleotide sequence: TGTGCCAGCAGGCCAGGGCCCCTGGGGTCCTACGAGCAGTACTTC. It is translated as CASRPGPLGSYEQYF.